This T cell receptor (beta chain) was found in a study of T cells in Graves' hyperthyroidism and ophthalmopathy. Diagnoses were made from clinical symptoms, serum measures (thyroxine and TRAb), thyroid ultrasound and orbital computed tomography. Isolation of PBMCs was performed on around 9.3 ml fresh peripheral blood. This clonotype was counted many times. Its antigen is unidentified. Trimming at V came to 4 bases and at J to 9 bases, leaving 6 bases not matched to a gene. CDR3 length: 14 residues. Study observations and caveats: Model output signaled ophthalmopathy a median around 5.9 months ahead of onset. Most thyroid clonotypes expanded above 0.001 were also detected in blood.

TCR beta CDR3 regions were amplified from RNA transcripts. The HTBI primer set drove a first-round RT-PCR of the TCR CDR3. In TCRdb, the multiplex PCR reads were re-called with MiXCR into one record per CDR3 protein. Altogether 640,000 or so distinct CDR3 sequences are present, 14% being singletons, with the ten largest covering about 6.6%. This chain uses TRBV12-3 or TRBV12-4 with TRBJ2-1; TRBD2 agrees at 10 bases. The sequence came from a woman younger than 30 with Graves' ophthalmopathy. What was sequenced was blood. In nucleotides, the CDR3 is TGTGCCAGCAGTTCTAGCGGGAGACTAAGTGAGCAGTTCTTC. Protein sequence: CASSSSGRLSEQFF.